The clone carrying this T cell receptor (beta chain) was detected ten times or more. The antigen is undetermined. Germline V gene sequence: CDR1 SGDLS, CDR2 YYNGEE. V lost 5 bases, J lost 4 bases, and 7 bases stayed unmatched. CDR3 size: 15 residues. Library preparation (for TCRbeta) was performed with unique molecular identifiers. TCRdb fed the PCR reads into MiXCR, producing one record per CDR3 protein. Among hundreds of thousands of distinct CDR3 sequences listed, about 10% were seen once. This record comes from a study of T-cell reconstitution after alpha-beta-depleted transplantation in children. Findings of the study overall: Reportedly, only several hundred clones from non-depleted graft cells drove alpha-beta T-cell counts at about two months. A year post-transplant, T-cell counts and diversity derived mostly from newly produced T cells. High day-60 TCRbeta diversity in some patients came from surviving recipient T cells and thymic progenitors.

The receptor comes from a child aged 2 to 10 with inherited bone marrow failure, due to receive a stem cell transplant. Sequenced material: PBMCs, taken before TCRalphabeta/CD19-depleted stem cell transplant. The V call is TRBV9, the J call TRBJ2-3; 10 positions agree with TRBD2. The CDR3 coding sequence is TGTGCCAGCAGTCCCGGGACTAGCGCCCCAGATACGCAGTATTTT. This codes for CASSPGTSAPDTQYF.